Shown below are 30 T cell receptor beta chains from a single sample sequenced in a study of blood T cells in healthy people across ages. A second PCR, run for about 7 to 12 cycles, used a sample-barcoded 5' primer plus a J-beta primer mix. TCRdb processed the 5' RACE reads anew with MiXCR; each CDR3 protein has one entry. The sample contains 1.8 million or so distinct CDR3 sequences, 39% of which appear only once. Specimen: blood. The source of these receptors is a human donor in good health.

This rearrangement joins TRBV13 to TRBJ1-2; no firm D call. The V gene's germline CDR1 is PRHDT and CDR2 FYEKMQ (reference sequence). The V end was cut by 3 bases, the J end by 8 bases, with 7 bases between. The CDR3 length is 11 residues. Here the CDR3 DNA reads TGTGCCAGCAGCTTGGTTAACGGCTACACCTTC. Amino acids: CASSLVNGYTF.

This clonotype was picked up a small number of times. CDR3 region: CAISESTSGNGYTF. The CDR3 bases are TGTGCCATCAGTGAGTCGACGTCAGGGAACGGCTACACCTTC. The V and J genes are TRBV10-3 and TRBJ1-2; D perhaps matches TRBD1 (5 bases). The length of the CDR3 is 14 residues. V was pared by 0 bases and J by 8 bases, with 13 bases between. Germline-derived CDR1 and CDR2 are ENHRY and SYGVKD.

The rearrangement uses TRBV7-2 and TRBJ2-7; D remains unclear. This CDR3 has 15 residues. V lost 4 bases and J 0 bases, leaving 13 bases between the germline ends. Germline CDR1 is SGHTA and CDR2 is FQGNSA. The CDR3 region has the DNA TGTGCCAGCAGCTCAACGAGCCAGAGCTCCTACGAGCAGTACTTC. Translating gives CASSSTSQSSYEQYF.

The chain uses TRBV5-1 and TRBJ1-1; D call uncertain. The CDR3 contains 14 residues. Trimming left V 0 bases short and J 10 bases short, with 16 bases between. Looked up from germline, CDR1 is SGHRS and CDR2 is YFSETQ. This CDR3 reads CASSLGAQADVAFF. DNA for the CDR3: TGCGCCAGCAGCTTGGGAGCTCAGGCTGATGTAGCTTTCTTT.

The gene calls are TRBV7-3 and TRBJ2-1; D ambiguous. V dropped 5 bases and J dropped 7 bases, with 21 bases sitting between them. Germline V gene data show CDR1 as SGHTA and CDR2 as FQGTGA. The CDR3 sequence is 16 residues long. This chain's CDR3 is CASSLNLDLLLNEQFF. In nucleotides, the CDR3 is TGTGCCAGCAGCCTTAACCTAGATCTACTTTTAAATGAGCAGTTCTTC.

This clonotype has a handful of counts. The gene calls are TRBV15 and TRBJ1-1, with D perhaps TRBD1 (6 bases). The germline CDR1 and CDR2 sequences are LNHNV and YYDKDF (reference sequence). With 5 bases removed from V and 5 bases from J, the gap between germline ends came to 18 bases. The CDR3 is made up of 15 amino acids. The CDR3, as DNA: TGTGCCACCAGCGGGCTTAGGGGGATACAGACTGAAGCTTTCTTT. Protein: CATSGLRGIQTEAFF. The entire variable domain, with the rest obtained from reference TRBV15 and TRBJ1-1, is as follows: DAMVIQNPRYQVTQFGKPVTLSCSQTLNHNVMYWYQQKSSQAPKLLFHYYDKDFNNEADTPDNFQSRRPNTSFCFLDIRSPGLGDTAMYLCATSGLRGIQTEAFFGQGTRLTVV.

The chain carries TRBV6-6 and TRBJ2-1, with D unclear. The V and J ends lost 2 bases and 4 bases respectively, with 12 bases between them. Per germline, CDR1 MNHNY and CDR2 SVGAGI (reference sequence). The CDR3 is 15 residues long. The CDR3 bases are TGTGCCAGCAGTTACCTATCCCCGGAATACAATGAGCAGTTCTTC. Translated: CASSYLSPEYNEQFF.

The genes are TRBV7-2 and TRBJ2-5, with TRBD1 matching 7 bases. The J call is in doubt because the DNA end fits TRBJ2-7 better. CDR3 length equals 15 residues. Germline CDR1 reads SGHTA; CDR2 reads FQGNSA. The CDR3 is CASSRLGQGVGEQYF. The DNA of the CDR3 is TGTGCCAGCAGCCGCCTCGGGCAGGGGGTAGGCGAGCAGTACTTC.

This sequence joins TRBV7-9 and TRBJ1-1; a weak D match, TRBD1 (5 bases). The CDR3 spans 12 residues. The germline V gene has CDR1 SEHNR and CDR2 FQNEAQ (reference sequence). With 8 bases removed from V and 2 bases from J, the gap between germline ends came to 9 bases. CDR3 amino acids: CASFDRNTEAFF. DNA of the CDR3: TGTGCCAGCTTTGACAGAAACACTGAAGCTTTCTTT.

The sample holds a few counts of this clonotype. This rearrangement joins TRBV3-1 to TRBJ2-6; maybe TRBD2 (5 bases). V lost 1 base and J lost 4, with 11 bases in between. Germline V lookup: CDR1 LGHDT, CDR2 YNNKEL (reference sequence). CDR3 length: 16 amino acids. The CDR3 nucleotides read TGTGCCAGCAGCCAAGGGAGGAATGCGGGGGCCAACGTCCTGACTTTC. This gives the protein CASSQGRNAGANVLTF.

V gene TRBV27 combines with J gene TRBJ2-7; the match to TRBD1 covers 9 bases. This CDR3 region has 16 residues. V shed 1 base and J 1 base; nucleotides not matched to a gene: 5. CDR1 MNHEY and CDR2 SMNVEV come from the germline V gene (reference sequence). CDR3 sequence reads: CASSLFGTGRSYEQYF. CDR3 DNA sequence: TGTGCCAGCAGTTTATTCGGGACAGGGAGGTCCTACGAGCAGTACTTC.

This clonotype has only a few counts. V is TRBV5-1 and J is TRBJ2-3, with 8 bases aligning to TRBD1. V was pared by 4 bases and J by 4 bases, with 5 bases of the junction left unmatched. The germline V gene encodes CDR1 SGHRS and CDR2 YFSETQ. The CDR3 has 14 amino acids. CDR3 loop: CASSGQGAADTQYF. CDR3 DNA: TGCGCCAGCAGCGGCCAGGGGGCCGCAGATACGCAGTATTTT.

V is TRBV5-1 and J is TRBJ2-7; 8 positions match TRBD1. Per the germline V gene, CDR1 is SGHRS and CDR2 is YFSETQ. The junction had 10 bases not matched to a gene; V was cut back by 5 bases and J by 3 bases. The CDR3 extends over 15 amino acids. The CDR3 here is CASRYSDRGYYEQYF. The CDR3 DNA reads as TGCGCCAGCAGGTATTCCGACAGGGGATACTACGAGCAGTACTTC.

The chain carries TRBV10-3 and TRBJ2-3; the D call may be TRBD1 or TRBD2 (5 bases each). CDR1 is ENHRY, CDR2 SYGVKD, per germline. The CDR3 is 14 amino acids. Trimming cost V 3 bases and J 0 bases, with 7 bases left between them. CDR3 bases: TGTGCCATCAGTGATGGGGGAAGCACAGATACGCAGTATTTT. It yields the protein CAISDGGSTDTQYF.

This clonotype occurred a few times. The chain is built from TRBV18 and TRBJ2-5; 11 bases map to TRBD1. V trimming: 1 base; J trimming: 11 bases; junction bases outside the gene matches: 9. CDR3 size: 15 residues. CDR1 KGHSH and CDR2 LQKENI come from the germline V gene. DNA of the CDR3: TGTGCCAGCTCACCACGGACAGGGGGCCCCCTCGAACAGTACTTC. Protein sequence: CASSPRTGGPLEQYF.

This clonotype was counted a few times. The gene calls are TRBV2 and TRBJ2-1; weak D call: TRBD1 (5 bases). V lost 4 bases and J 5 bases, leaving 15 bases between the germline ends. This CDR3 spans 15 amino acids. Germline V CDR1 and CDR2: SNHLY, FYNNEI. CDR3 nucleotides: TGTGCCAGCAGTGGGGTGGGCAAAGGGGACAATGAGCAGTTCTTC. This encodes CASSGVGKGDNEQFF.

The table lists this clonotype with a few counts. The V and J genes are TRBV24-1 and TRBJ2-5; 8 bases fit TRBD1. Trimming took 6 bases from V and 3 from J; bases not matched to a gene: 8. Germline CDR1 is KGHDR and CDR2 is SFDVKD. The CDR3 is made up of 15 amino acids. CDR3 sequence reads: CATSTGGLGEETQYF. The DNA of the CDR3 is TGTGCCACCAGTACAGGGGGATTGGGGGAAGAGACCCAGTACTTC.

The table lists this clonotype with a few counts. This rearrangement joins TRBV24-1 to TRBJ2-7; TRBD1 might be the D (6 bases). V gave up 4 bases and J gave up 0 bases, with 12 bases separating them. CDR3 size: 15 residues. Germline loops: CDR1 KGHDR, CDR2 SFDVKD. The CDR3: CATSDPADSSYEQYF. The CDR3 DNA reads TGTGCCACCAGTGACCCCGCGGACAGCTCCTACGAGCAGTACTTC.

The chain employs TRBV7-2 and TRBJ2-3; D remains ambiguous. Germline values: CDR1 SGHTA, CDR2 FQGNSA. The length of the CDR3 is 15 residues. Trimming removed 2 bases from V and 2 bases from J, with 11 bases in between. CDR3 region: CASSLYPVVTDTQYF. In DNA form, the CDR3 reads TGTGCCAGCAGCTTATACCCTGTAGTCACAGATACGCAGTATTTT.

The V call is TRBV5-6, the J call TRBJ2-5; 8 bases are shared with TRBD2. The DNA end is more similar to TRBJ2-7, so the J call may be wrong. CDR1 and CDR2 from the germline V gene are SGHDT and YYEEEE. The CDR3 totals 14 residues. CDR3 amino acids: CASSSRGGSNEQYF. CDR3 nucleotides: TGTGCCAGCAGCTCCCGGGGGGGTTCAAACGAGCAGTACTTC.

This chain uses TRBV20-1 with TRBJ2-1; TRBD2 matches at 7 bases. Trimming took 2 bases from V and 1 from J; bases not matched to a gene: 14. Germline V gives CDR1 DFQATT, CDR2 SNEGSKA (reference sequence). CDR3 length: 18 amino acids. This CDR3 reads CSARQFRGGLFSYNEQFF. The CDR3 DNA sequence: TGCAGTGCTAGACAGTTCCGCGGGGGACTTTTTTCCTACAATGAGCAGTTCTTC.

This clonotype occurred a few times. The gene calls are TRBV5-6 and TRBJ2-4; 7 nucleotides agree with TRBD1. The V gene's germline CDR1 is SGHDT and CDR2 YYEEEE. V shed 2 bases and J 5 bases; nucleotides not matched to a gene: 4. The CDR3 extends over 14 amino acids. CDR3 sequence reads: CASSLGDSQNIQYF. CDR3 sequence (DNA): TGTGCCAGCAGCTTAGGGGACAGTCAAAACATTCAGTACTTC.

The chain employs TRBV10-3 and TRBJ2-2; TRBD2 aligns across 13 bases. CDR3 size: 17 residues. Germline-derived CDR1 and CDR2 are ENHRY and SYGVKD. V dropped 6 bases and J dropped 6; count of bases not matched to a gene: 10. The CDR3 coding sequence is TGTGCCATCAGCGCCGCTCGGACTAGCGGGGGTGCCGGGGAGCTGTTTTTT. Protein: CAISAARTSGGAGELFF.

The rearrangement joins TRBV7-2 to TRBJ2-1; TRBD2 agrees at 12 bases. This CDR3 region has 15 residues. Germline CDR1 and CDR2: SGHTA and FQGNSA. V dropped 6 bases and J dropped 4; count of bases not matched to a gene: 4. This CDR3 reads CASSQTSGRYNEQFF. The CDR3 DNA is TGTGCCAGCAGTCAGACTAGCGGGAGATACAATGAGCAGTTCTTC. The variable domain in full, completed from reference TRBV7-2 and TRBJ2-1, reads GAGVSQSPSNKVTEKGKDVELRCDPISGHTALYWYRQSLGQGLEFLIYFQGNSAPDKSGLPSDRFSAERTGGSVSTLTIQRTQQEDSAVYLCASSQTSGRYNEQFFGPGTRLTVL.

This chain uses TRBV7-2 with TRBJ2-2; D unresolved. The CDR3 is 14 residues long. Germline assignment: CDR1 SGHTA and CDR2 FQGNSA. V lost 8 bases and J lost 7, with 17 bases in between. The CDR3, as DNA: TGTGCCAGCCGCGGACGAAGGAATGGCGGGGAGCTGTTTTTT. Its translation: CASRGRRNGGELFF.

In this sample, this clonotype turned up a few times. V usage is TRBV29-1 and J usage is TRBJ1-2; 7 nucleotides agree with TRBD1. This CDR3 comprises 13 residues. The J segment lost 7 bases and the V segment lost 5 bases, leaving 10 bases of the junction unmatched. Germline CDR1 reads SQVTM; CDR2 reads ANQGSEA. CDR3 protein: CSVSQGGKSGYTF. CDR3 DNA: TGCAGCGTTTCCCAGGGGGGAAAAAGTGGCTACACCTTC.

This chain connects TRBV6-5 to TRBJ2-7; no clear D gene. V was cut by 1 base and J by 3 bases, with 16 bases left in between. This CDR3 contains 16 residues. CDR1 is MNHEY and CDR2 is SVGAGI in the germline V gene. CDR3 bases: TGTGCCAGCAGTTACTGTATCGGTCGGACCCTCTACGAGCAGTACTTC. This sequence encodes CASSYCIGRTLYEQYF.

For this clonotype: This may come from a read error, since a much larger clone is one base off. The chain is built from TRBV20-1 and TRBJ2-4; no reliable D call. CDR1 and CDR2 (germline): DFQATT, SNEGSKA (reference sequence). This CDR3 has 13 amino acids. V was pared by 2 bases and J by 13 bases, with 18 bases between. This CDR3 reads CSARTASIDEQYF. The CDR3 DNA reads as TGCAGTGCTAGAACTGCATCGATAGATGAGCAGTACTTC.

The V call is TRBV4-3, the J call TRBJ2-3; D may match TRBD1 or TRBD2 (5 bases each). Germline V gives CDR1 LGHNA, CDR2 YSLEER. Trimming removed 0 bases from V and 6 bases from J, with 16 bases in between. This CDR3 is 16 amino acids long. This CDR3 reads CASSQDRGSITDTQYF. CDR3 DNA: TGCGCCAGCAGCCAAGATCGGGGCTCCATAACGGATACGCAGTATTTT.

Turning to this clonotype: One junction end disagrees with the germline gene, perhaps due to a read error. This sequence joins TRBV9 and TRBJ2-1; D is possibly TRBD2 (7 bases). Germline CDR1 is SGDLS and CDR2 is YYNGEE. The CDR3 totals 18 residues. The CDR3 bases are TGTGCCGGCAGCGTAGGCCCCTTAGGGGGGGAGGTAGGCAATGAGCAGTTCTTC. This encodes CAGSVGPLGGEVGNEQFF.